One and the same sample provided the 3 T cell receptor beta chains below, sequenced in a study of blood T cell repertoires in COVID-19. The data were produced by immunoSEQ multiplex PCR, yet TCRdb's version contains in-frame clones alone and is incomplete. The sample has roughly 59,000 clones; around 85% are singletons. Sample: peripheral blood. All receptors come from a human donor in a cohort sampled during active COVID-19.

Only a few counts were recorded for this clone. The chain links TRBV3-1 (or the pseudogene TRBV3-2) to TRBJ2-2; D unresolved. V was trimmed by 0 bases and J by 6 bases, leaving 5 bases between them. This CDR3 spans 13 amino acids. Germline CDR1 LGHDT, CDR2 YNNKEL (reference sequence). The CDR3 spells CASSQDSSGELFF. CDR3 bases: TGTGCCAGCAGCCAAGATTCTTCCGGGGAGCTGTTTTTT.

The rearrangement uses TRBV18 and TRBJ2-7, with 7 bases that match TRBD1. CDR3 length: 15 amino acids. The germline V gene has CDR1 KGHSH and CDR2 LQKENI. V dropped 3 bases and J dropped 2; count of bases not matched to a gene: 7. The chain's CDR3 is CASSPTDRATYEQYF. CDR3 sequence (DNA): TGTGCCAGCTCACCTACTGACAGGGCCACCTACGAGCAGTACTTC.

The V and J genes are TRBV6-4 and TRBJ2-1, with 9 bases aligning to TRBD1. Germline CDR1 reads MRHNA; CDR2 reads SNTAGT. The CDR3 consists of 15 residues. V was pared by 10 bases and J by 8 bases, with 15 bases of the junction left unmatched. CDR3 sequence (DNA): TGTGCCACCCGCCCCCGCGGGACAGGGTTCTATGAGCAGTTCTTC. Amino acid sequence: CATRPRGTGFYEQFF.